The rows below give T cell receptor beta chains drawn from one sample of a study of cytomegalovirus exposure and HLA in healthy donors. Sequencing was performed with immunoSEQ multiplex PCR; in TCRdb, only in-frame clones are kept and a portion is missing. The sample gives over 150,000 clones, approximately 78% of which show up once; approximately 1% is in the top ten. Sequences were obtained from PBMCs. These receptors all stem from a girl aged 2 to 10 in good health and CMV-seropositive. CDR3s include the opening cysteine and the closing phenylalanine or tryptophan. D genes are given only for firm matches. The size entry is marked missing in some rows and otherwise reads once, few, many or a size class.

CDR3 length: 18; J gene: TRBJ2-6; D gene: NA; V gene: TRBV5-4; clone size: NA; CDR3 DNA: TGTGCCAGCAGCTTGACTTCGGGAGTCTGGCCTGGGGCCAACGTCCTGACTTTC; CDR3 protein: CASSLTSGVWPGANVLTF
CDR3 length: 16; J gene: TRBJ2-1; D gene: NA; V gene: TRBV10-1; clone size: NA; CDR3 DNA: TGCGCCAGCAGTGAGTCGCCTGGCGGTTTCCACAATGAGCAGTTCTTC; CDR3 protein: CASSESPGGFHNEQFF
CDR3 length: 16; J gene: TRBJ2-3; D gene: TRBD1; V gene: TRBV6-1; clone size: once; CDR3 DNA: TGTGCCAGCAGTGAAGCGGGGACAGGGGGGGCAGATACGCAGTATTTT; CDR3 protein: CASSEAGTGGADTQYF
CDR3 length: 12; J gene: TRBJ2-1; D gene: NA; V gene: TRBV4-1; clone size: NA; CDR3 DNA: TGCGCCAGCAGCTTGCTAGGAAATGAGCAGTTCTTC; CDR3 protein: CASSLLGNEQFF
CDR3 length: 16; J gene: TRBJ2-2; D gene: TRBD2; V gene: TRBV30; clone size: NA; CDR3 DNA: TGTGCCTGGAGTCAACCGGGACTAGCGAGAACCGGGGAGCTGTTTTTT; CDR3 protein: CAWSQPGLARTGELFF
CDR3 length: 19; J gene: TRBJ2-2; D gene: TRBD2; V gene: TRBV11-3; clone size: NA; CDR3 DNA: TGTGCCAGCAGCTTTTTAGCGGGAGGGAGGGGGGGGAACACCGGGGAGCTGTTTTTT; CDR3 protein: CASSFLAGGRGGNTGELFF
CDR3 length: 12; J gene: TRBJ2-7; D gene: NA; V gene: TRBV27; clone size: NA; CDR3 DNA: TGTGCCAGCAGGGCCGACGACTATCAGTTGAGCTTC; CDR3 protein: CASRADDYQLSF
CDR3 length: 13; J gene: TRBJ1-1; D gene: TRBD1; V gene: TRBV2; clone size: NA; CDR3 DNA: TGTGCCAGGAAGGACAGGGGGAACACTGAAGCTTTCTTT; CDR3 protein: CARKDRGNTEAFF
CDR3 length: 16; J gene: TRBJ2-1; D gene: NA; V gene: TRBV4-1; clone size: NA; CDR3 DNA: TGCGCCAGCAGCCTGAGACTGAACTCCCCGAACAATGAGCAGTTCTTC; CDR3 protein: CASSLRLNSPNNEQFF
CDR3 length: 14; J gene: TRBJ1-5; D gene: TRBD1; V gene: TRBV27; clone size: NA; CDR3 DNA: TGTGCCAGCAGTTTATACAGGGGTGGACAGCCCCAGCATTTT; CDR3 protein: CASSLYRGGQPQHF
CDR3 length: 14; J gene: TRBJ1-1; D gene: TRBD1; V gene: TRBV18; clone size: NA; CDR3 DNA: TGTGCCAGTCAGGTGACAGGGGGTGTCTCGGAAGCTTTCTTT; CDR3 protein: CASQVTGGVSEAFF
CDR3 length: 15; J gene: TRBJ1-5; D gene: NA; V gene: TRBV5-1; clone size: NA; CDR3 DNA: TGCGCCAGCAGCTTGGGTCCAGGGAAGAATCAGCCCCAGCATTTT; CDR3 protein: CASSLGPGKNQPQHF
CDR3 length: 16; J gene: TRBJ1-5; D gene: NA; V gene: TRBV10-1; clone size: NA; CDR3 DNA: TGCGCCAGCAGTGGAACCGTGACAGAAAACAATCAGCCCCAGCATTTT; CDR3 protein: CASSGTVTENNQPQHF
CDR3 length: 14; J gene: TRBJ1-3; D gene: TRBD1; V gene: TRBV10-3; clone size: NA; CDR3 DNA: TGTGCCATCAGTGAGGGGGGACAGGGAAACACCATATATTTT; CDR3 protein: CAISEGGQGNTIYF
CDR3 length: 13; J gene: TRBJ1-5; D gene: NA; V gene: TRBV28; clone size: NA; CDR3 DNA: TGTGCCAGCAGTTTCGGAGGGACCCAGCCCCAGCATTTT; CDR3 protein: CASSFGGTQPQHF
CDR3 length: 14; J gene: TRBJ2-5; D gene: TRBD1; V gene: TRBV7-9; clone size: NA; CDR3 DNA: TGTGCCAGCAGCTGGGAGACAGGGAAAGAGACCCAGTACTTC; CDR3 protein: CASSWETGKETQYF
CDR3 length: 12; J gene: TRBJ2-1; D gene: NA; V gene: TRBV30; clone size: NA; CDR3 DNA: TGTGCCTGGAGTGTATGGCCCAATGAGCAGTTCTTC; CDR3 protein: CAWSVWPNEQFF
CDR3 length: 15; J gene: TRBJ2-1; D gene: NA; V gene: TRBV10-2; clone size: NA; CDR3 DNA: TGCGCCAGCAGTGAGGCTAGCAGACGCTACAATGAGCAGTTCTTC; CDR3 protein: CASSEASRRYNEQFF
CDR3 length: 15; J gene: TRBJ1-1; D gene: NA; V gene: TRBV5-6; clone size: NA; CDR3 DNA: TGTGCCAGCTTCCCTTCCGGGGGGCTCAACACTGAAGCTTTCTTT; CDR3 protein: CASFPSGGLNTEAFF
CDR3 length: 15; J gene: TRBJ1-1; D gene: NA; V gene: TRBV2; clone size: NA; CDR3 DNA: TGTGCCAGCAGGGAGGGGGGGCTACTGGGTACTGAAGCTTTCTTT; CDR3 protein: CASREGGLLGTEAFF
CDR3 length: 15; J gene: TRBJ1-1; D gene: NA; V gene: TRBV7-9; clone size: NA; CDR3 DNA: TGTGCCAGCAGCTTAGGCGAGGGAGGGTACACTGAAGCTTTCTTT; CDR3 protein: CASSLGEGGYTEAFF
CDR3 length: 14; J gene: TRBJ2-1; D gene: NA; V gene: TRBV6-5; clone size: few; CDR3 DNA: TGTGCCAGCAGTTACTACGGGGACTACAATGAGCAGTTCTTC; CDR3 protein: CASSYYGDYNEQFF
CDR3 length: 16; J gene: TRBJ2-1; D gene: TRBD2; V gene: TRBV28; clone size: NA; CDR3 DNA: TGTGCCAGCAGTTCTCCTACCGGGACTAGCGGGAGAAAGGGATTCTTC; CDR3 protein: CASSSPTGTSGRKGFF
CDR3 length: 14; J gene: TRBJ2-3; D gene: NA; V gene: TRBV2; clone size: NA; CDR3 DNA: TGTGCCAGCAGTTGGGGGACTAGCACAGATACGCAGTATTTT; CDR3 protein: CASSWGTSTDTQYF
CDR3 length: 15; J gene: TRBJ2-7; D gene: NA; V gene: TRBV5-6; clone size: few; CDR3 DNA: TGTGCCAGCAGTTATTTCCCAGGGGGAGGCTACGAGCAGTACTTC; CDR3 protein: CASSYFPGGGYEQYF
CDR3 length: 17; J gene: TRBJ2-3; D gene: TRBD2; V gene: TRBV4-1; clone size: NA; CDR3 DNA: TGCGCCAGCAGCCAAGATCCAGGGCTAGCGGGCACAGATACGCAGTATTTT; CDR3 protein: CASSQDPGLAGTDTQYF
CDR3 length: 15; J gene: TRBJ2-7; D gene: TRBD2; V gene: TRBV25-1; clone size: NA; CDR3 DNA: TGTGCCAGCAGTGGGCTAGCGGGAGAGATGGACGAGCAGTACTTC; CDR3 protein: CASSGLAGEMDEQYF
CDR3 length: 17; J gene: TRBJ2-3; D gene: NA; V gene: TRBV4-1; clone size: NA; CDR3 DNA: TGCGCCAGCAGGCCAAGACGCCGGGACACATACACAGATACGCAGTATTTT; CDR3 protein: CASRPRRRDTYTDTQYF
CDR3 length: 12; J gene: TRBJ2-2; D gene: NA; V gene: TRBV30; clone size: once; CDR3 DNA: TGTGCCTGGACCCAGAACACCGGGGAGCTGCTTTTT; CDR3 protein: CAWTQNTGELLF
CDR3 length: 15; J gene: TRBJ2-7; D gene: TRBD2; V gene: TRBV7-3; clone size: NA; CDR3 DNA: TGTGCCAGCAGCTTATCTAGCGGGAGCTCCTACGAGCAGTACTTC; CDR3 protein: CASSLSSGSSYEQYF
CDR3 length: 12; J gene: TRBJ2-2; D gene: NA; V gene: TRBV27; clone size: few; CDR3 DNA: TGTGCCAGCAGTTCCGGACTAGGGGAGCTGTTTTTT; CDR3 protein: CASSSGLGELFF
CDR3 length: 13; J gene: TRBJ1-2; D gene: NA; V gene: TRBV5-4; clone size: NA; CDR3 DNA: TGTGCCAGCAGCCCCGACAGGACTTATGGCTACACCTTC; CDR3 protein: CASSPDRTYGYTF